A single sample is the source of the 26 T cell receptor beta chains below, sequenced in a study of T cells in Graves' hyperthyroidism and ophthalmopathy. RNA transcripts served as the template for amplifying TCR beta CDR3 regions. The study used the HTBI primer set for a first-round RT-PCR of the TCR CDR3. TCRdb redid the calling of the multiplex PCR reads with MiXCR, one entry per CDR3 protein. The sample lists 600,000 or so distinct CDR3 sequences; 12% to 15% were seen once. Sequenced material: blood. The receptors derive from a woman aged 18-29 years with Graves' ophthalmopathy.

About this clonotype itself: A much larger clone lies a single base off, so this may be a read error. The V gene is TRBV30, the J gene TRBJ1-1; D is ambiguous. Germline CDR1 reads GTSNPN; CDR2 reads SVGIG (reference sequence). V was clipped by 0 bases and J by 8 bases, with 13 bases between them. There are 13 residues in the CDR3. CDR3 region: CAWSVTQIGEAFF. The CDR3 region has the DNA TGTGCCTGGAGTGTAACCCAGATAGGAGAAGCTTTCTTT.

This clonotype was picked up many times. The V and J genes are TRBV5-5 and TRBJ2-4; unclear D gene. Germline CDR1 is SGHKS and CDR2 is YYEKEE (reference sequence). V gave up 3 bases and J gave up 5 bases, with 9 bases separating them. There are 13 residues in the CDR3. The CDR3 sequence: CASSSRSENIQYF. The DNA for the CDR3 is TGTGCCAGCAGCTCCCGGTCTGAAAACATTCAGTACTTC.

This clonotype was picked up many times. The chain combines TRBV6-5 with TRBJ1-1, with a possible D match to TRBD1 (5 bases). The CDR3 extends over 16 amino acids. Germline V gene lookup returns CDR1 MNHEY and CDR2 SVGAGI. Trimming removed 0 bases from V and 0 bases from J, with 11 bases in between. CDR3 sequence: CASSYSARGLNTEAFF. In DNA form, the CDR3 reads TGTGCCAGCAGTTACTCTGCTAGGGGCCTGAACACTGAAGCTTTCTTT.

This clonotype was detected many times. The V call is TRBV5-1, the J call TRBJ1-4; no definite D call. Trimming removed 0 bases at V and 0 bases at J, with 6 bases between. CDR1 and CDR2 from the germline V gene are SGHRS and YFSETQ. CDR3 length: 15 amino acids. The CDR3 DNA reads as TGCGCCAGCAGCTTGGATCTTACAACTAATGAAAAACTGTTTTTT. Residues: CASSLDLTTNEKLFF. The variable domain in full, with the rest retrieved from reference TRBV5-1 and TRBJ1-4, is KAGVTQTPRYLIKTRGQQVTLSCSPISGHRSVSWYQQTPGQGLQFLFEYFSETQRNKGNFPGRFSGRQFSNSRSEMNVSTLELGDSALYLCASSLDLTTNEKLFFGSGTQLSVL.

This clonotype occurred a few times. This sequence joins TRBV15 and TRBJ1-6, with D hard to call. Germline assignment: CDR1 LNHNV and CDR2 YYDKDF (reference sequence). CDR3 length: 13 amino acids. Trimming pared 0 bases from V and 12 bases from J, leaving 9 bases between. The CDR3 here is CATSRDREGPLHF. The CDR3 DNA is TGTGCCACCAGCAGAGATAGGGAGGGACCCCTCCACTTT.

The V call is TRBV18, the J call TRBJ1-3, with D hard to call. The CDR3 length is 15 residues. Germline CDR1 and CDR2: KGHSH and LQKENI. V lost 3 bases to trimming and J lost 0 bases, with 9 bases between them. The CDR3 DNA is TGTGCCAGCTCACCCGACGGCCTCTCTGGAAACACCATATATTTT. The encoded protein is CASSPDGLSGNTIYF.

In this sample, this clonotype turned up many times. The J gene is TRBJ2-1, the V gene TRBV7-9, with D perhaps TRBD1 (6 bases). The CDR3 contains 17 residues. V gave up 5 bases and J gave up 2 bases, with 19 bases separating them. Germline CDR1 SEHNR, CDR2 FQNEAQ (reference sequence). CDR3 coding DNA: TGTGCCAGCAGCCCCACAGATGTAGGGGGACCCTACAATGAGCAGTTCTTC. Amino acids: CASSPTDVGGPYNEQFF.

In its sample, this clonotype was seen a few times. The chain recombines TRBV24-1 with TRBJ2-2, with 9 nucleotides matching TRBD1. The CDR3 totals 14 residues. CDR1 is KGHDR, CDR2 SFDVKD, per germline. Trimming cost V 8 bases and J 7 bases; bases outside gene matches: 7. For the CDR3, the DNA is TGTGCCACCACCAACAGGGGGCTTGGCGGGGAGCTGTTTTTT. It codes for CATTNRGLGGELFF.

The chain combines TRBV7-3 with TRBJ2-7; 8 bases match TRBD1. There are 15 residues in the CDR3. The junction had 10 bases not matched to a gene; V was cut back by 5 bases and J by 4 bases. CDR1 is SGHTA, CDR2 FQGTGA, per germline. CDR3 nucleotides: TGTGCCAGCAGCCGCTCAGGGGGCGCATTTTACGAGCAGTACTTC. It is translated as CASSRSGGAFYEQYF.

V and J are TRBV4-3 and TRBJ1-1; D unclear. This CDR3 is built from 15 residues. The germline CDR1 and CDR2 sequences are LGHNA and YSLEER. Trimming removed 2 bases at V and 0 bases at J, with 10 bases between. In nucleotides, the CDR3 is TGCGCCAGCAGCCAACCTAAAGAGATGAACACTGAAGCTTTCTTT. Amino acids: CASSQPKEMNTEAFF.

The gene calls are TRBV5-6 and TRBJ2-2; D is unresolved. Trimming took off 0 bases at V and 0 bases at J, with 9 bases between the two ends. The CDR3 loop spans 16 amino acids. CDR1 SGHDT and CDR2 YYEEEE come from the germline V gene. CDR3 DNA: TGTGCCAGCAGCTTGGGGGCACAGACGAACACCGGGGAGCTGTTTTTT. This encodes CASSLGAQTNTGELFF.

This clonotype was seen many times. V gene TRBV12-3 or TRBV12-4 combines with J gene TRBJ2-1, with 7 bases identical to TRBD1. The CDR3 totals 14 residues. Unmatched junction bases numbered 5, after V lost 4 bases and J lost 5 bases. CDR3 sequence: CASSWDRSNNEQFF. The CDR3 nucleotides are TGTGCCAGCAGTTGGGACAGATCTAACAATGAGCAGTTCTTC.

This clonotype was seen at least ten times. The chain carries TRBV27 and TRBJ2-1, with 12 nucleotides matching TRBD2. This CDR3 region has 21 residues. The germline CDR1 and CDR2 sequences are MNHEY and SMNVEV (reference sequence). The V and J ends lost 5 bases and 2 bases, in that order; junction bases with no gene match: 19. The chain's CDR3 is CASSPPQTSGRSPPPYNEQFF. The CDR3 DNA follows: TGTGCCAGCAGTCCGCCTCAGACTAGCGGGAGATCCCCCCCTCCCTACAATGAGCAGTTCTTC.

The gene calls are TRBV24-1 and TRBJ2-5; 10 bases match TRBD2. The CDR3 extends over 17 amino acids. Looked up from germline, CDR1 is KGHDR and CDR2 is SFDVKD. V lost 4 bases to trimming and J lost 4 bases; unmatched junction nucleotides: 11. The CDR3 loop reads CATSDPALAGVGETQYF. The DNA for the CDR3 is TGTGCCACCAGTGACCCTGCCCTAGCGGGAGTTGGAGAGACCCAGTACTTC.

The chain is built from TRBV6-2 or TRBV6-3 and TRBJ1-1; 7 bases match TRBD1. The germline CDR1 and CDR2 sequences are MNHEY and SVGEGT. The trim removed 10 bases at V and 4 bases at J, leaving 6 bases unmatched. The CDR3 extends over 12 amino acids. DNA of the CDR3: TGTGCCACTTCAGGGGGGGGCACTGAAGCTTTCTTT. It translates to CATSGGGTEAFF.

This clonotype was counted ten times or more. The CDR3 DNA is TGTGCCAGCAGCCCGCGTCTCCGGACCGTCGGGTTGAGTGAGCAGTTCTTC. This encodes CASSPRLRTVGLSEQFF. The chain joins TRBV7-8 to TRBJ2-1; no clear D gene. The V gene lost 5 bases and the J gene lost 9 bases, with 26 bases spanning the gap. Germline values: CDR1 SGHVS, CDR2 FQNEAQ. The CDR3 has 17 residues.

This clonotype was picked up many times. The chain joins TRBV28 to TRBJ1-6; no clear D. V was cut by 3 bases and J by 0 bases, with 15 bases left in between. The germline gives CDR1 MDHEN, CDR2 SYDVKM. The CDR3 contains 18 residues. CDR3 coding DNA: TGTGCCAGCAGTTTGCCCAGGCGTCCGAGCTCCTATAATTCACCCCTCCACTTT. This encodes CASSLPRRPSSYNSPLHF.

The sample holds a few counts of this clonotype. The J gene is TRBJ1-5, the V gene TRBV30; no reliable D call. Germline lookup yields CDR1 GTSNPN and CDR2 SVGIG (reference sequence). Trimming left V 1 base short and J 3 bases short, with 10 bases between. This CDR3 is 14 amino acids long. The DNA of the CDR3 is TGTGCCTGGAGTGATATAGGCACCAATCAGCCCCAGCATTTT. Amino acid sequence: CAWSDIGTNQPQHF.

This clonotype was recorded many times. The rearrangement uses TRBV28 and TRBJ1-5; D possibly corresponds to TRBD1 (5 bases). Trimming took 2 bases from V and 0 from J, leaving 14 bases between them. This CDR3 is built from 17 residues. Per germline, CDR1 MDHEN and CDR2 SYDVKM. CDR3 sequence: CASSLRGSVLSNQPQHF. CDR3 coding DNA: TGTGCCAGCAGTTTAAGGGGCAGCGTGCTTAGCAATCAGCCCCAGCATTTT.

The table lists this clonotype with many counts. V is TRBV12-5 and J is TRBJ2-6; no clear D gene. The germline V gene has CDR1 LGHNT and CDR2 FRNRAP. The CDR3 has 20 amino acids. V lost 0 bases and J lost 0, with 18 bases in between. CDR3 DNA: TGTGCTAGTGGTTTGGTAGTCGGACGGACGGTTCCCTCTGGGGCCAACGTCCTGACTTTC. Protein sequence: CASGLVVGRTVPSGANVLTF.

The rearrangement joins TRBV27 to TRBJ1-5; 10 bases agree with TRBD1. With V trimmed by 5 bases and J by 3 bases, 4 bases remained unmatched. The CDR3 runs to 15 residues. Germline CDR1 is MNHEY and CDR2 is SMNVEV (reference sequence). The CDR3, as DNA: TGTGCCAGCAGTGCCGGGACAGGGGCCAATCAGCCCCAGCATTTT. Translating it yields CASSAGTGANQPQHF.

There are many counts of this clonotype. The chain joins TRBV12-3 or TRBV12-4 to TRBJ2-3; D unclear. V was clipped by 4 bases and J by 1 base, with 3 bases between them. CDR3 length: 12 amino acids. The DNA for the CDR3 is TGTGCCAGCAGTTGGGGCACAGATACGCAGTATTTT. Its protein is CASSWGTDTQYF.

The table lists this clonotype with many counts. The chain employs TRBV28 and TRBJ1-5, with TRBD1 matching over 9 bases. Trimming cost V 4 bases and J 6 bases; bases outside gene matches: 7. The CDR3 contains 15 residues. Germline V gene sequence: CDR1 MDHEN, CDR2 SYDVKM. The CDR3 region has the DNA TGTGCCAGCAGTTCCGGGACAGGGCTTAGTCAGCCCCAGCATTTT. Amino acids: CASSSGTGLSQPQHF.

This rearrangement joins TRBV28 to TRBJ2-3, with 14 bases matching TRBD2. Unmatched junction bases numbered 9, after V lost 6 bases and J lost 1 base. The CDR3 sequence is 18 residues long. Per the germline V gene, CDR1 is MDHEN and CDR2 is SYDVKM. The CDR3 region is CASSRTRLAGGGTDTQYF. Here the CDR3 DNA reads TGTGCCAGCAGCCGGACGAGACTAGCGGGAGGGGGCACAGATACGCAGTATTTT.

This clonotype was seen many times. V is TRBV7-2 and J is TRBJ2-5; 8 nucleotides agree with TRBD2. The J segment lost 1 base and the V segment lost 0 bases, leaving 4 bases of the junction unmatched. CDR1 is SGHTA and CDR2 is FQGNSA in the germline V gene. CDR3 size: 16 residues. CDR3 amino acids: CASSLAATSGQETQYF. CDR3 in DNA: TGTGCCAGCAGCTTAGCGGCCACTAGCGGCCAAGAGACCCAGTACTTC.

This clonotype has a count of ten or more. The gene calls are TRBV30 and TRBJ2-6; tentative D call: TRBD2 (7 bases). This CDR3 contains 13 residues. Trimming removed 7 bases from V and 3 bases from J, with 10 bases in between. From germline, CDR1 is GTSNPN and CDR2 SVGIG (reference sequence). This chain's CDR3 is CALGGRGANVLTF. The DNA of the CDR3 is TGTGCCTTGGGGGGGCGTGGGGCCAACGTCCTGACTTTC.